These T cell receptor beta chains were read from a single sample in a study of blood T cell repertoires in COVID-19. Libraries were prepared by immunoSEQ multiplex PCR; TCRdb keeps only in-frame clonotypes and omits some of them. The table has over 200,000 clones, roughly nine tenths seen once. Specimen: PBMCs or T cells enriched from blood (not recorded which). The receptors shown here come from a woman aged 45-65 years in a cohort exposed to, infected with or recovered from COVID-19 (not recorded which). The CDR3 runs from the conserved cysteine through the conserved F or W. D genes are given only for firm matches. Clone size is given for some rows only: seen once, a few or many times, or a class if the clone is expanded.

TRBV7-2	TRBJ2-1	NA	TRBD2	CASSLTLAGGRENEQFF	TGTGCCAGCAGCTTAACACTAGCGGGGGGCCGGGAAAATGAGCAGTTCTTC
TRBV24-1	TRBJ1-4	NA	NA	CATHSSPRYTATNEKLFF	TGTGCCACCCACTCGAGCCCGAGATATACAGCAACTAATGAAAAACTGTTTTTT
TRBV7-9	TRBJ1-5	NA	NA	CASSRGGSGQPQHF	TGTGCCAGCAGCCGAGGTGGGTCGGGTCAGCCCCAGCATTTT
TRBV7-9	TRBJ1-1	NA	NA	CASSSGLSRTEAFF	TGTGCCAGCAGCTCGGGACTTTCGAGGACTGAAGCTTTCTTT
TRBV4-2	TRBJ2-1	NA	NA	CASSQNRGPYNEQFF	TGTGCCAGCAGCCAAAATAGGGGTCCCTACAATGAGCAGTTCTTC
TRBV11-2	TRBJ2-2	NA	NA	CASSLERWRTGELFF	TGTGCCAGCAGCTTAGAAAGATGGAGGACCGGGGAGCTGTTTTTT
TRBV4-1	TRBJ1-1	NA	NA	CASSQETLSEAFF	TGCGCCAGCAGCCAAGAGACACTCTCTGAAGCTTTCTTT
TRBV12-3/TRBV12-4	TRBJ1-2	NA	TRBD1	CASSLDRGNGYTF	TGTGCCAGCAGTTTAGACAGGGGGAATGGCTACACCTTC
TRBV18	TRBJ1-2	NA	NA	CASSPQPPLQPIGEGYTF	TGTGCCAGCTCACCTCAACCCCCCCTACAGCCTATCGGCGAGGGCTACACCTTC
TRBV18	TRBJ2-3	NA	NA	CASSPPGRGSDTQYF	TGTGCCAGCTCACCACCAGGAAGGGGTTCAGATACGCAGTATTTT
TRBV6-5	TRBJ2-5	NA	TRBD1	CASSSHPGTGEETQYF	TGTGCCAGCAGTTCGCACCCGGGGACAGGGGAAGAGACCCAGTACTTC
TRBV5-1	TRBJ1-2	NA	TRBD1	CASSSGTGSNYGYTF	TGCGCCAGCAGCTCGGGGACAGGGTCTAACTATGGCTACACCTTC
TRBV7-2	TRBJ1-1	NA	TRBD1	CASSSQGGGTEAFF	TGTGCCAGCAGCTCGCAGGGGGGTGGCACTGAAGCTTTCTTT
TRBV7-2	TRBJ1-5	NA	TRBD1	CASSLGQGGQPQHF	TGTGCCAGCAGCTTAGGACAGGGTGGGCAGCCCCAGCATTTT
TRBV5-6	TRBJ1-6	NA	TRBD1	CASKGQGRDNSPLHF	TGTGCCAGCAAGGGACAGGGGCGCGATAATTCACCCCTCCACTTT
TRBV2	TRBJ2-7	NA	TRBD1	CASRDRMTYEQYF	TGTGCCAGCAGGGACAGGATGACCTACGAGCAGTACTTC
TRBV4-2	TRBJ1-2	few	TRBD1	CASSQDPADRGSNNYGYTF	TGTGCCAGCAGCCAAGATCCGGCGGACAGGGGGTCTAATAACTATGGCTACACCTTC
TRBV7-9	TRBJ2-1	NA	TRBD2	CASSNQLAGGSYEQFF	TGTGCCAGCAGCAACCAACTAGCGGGGGGGTCGTATGAGCAGTTCTTC
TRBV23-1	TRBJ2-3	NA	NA	CASSQPVSRLDTQYF	TGCGCCAGCAGTCAACCGGTAAGCCGTTTAGATACGCAGTATTTT
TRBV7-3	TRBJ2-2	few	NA	CASSSGATNTGELFF	TGTGCCAGCAGTAGCGGTGCAACGAACACCGGGGAGCTGTTTTTT
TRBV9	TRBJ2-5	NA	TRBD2	CASSAGTSGALREETQYF	TGTGCCAGCAGCGCCGGGACTAGCGGGGCACTCAGGGAAGAGACCCAGTACTTC
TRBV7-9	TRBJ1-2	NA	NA	CASSLRGREGYGYTF	TGTGCCAGCAGCTTACGCGGCAGGGAGGGCTATGGCTACACCTTC
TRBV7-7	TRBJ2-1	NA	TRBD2	CASSRLAGGSYNEQFF	TGTGCTAGCAGCCGACTAGCGGGGGGTTCCTACAATGAGCAGTTCTTC
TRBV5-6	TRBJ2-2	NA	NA	CASSLNPANTGELFF	TGTGCCAGCAGCTTGAATCCGGCGAACACCGGGGAGCTGTTTTTT
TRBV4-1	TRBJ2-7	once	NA	CASSLSGRQAAYEQYF	TGCGCCAGCAGCCTTTCCGGCCGACAGGCAGCCTACGAGCAGTACTTC
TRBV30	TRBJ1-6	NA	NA	CAWAVNSPLHF	TGTGCCTGGGCGGTAAATTCACCCCTCCACTTT
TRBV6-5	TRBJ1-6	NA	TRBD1	CASSYRGQNSPLHF	TGTGCCAGCAGTTACAGGGGACAGAATTCACCCCTCCACTTT
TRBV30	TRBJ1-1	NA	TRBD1	CAADRGVSVTEAFF	TGTGCTGCAGACAGGGGAGTGAGCGTGACTGAAGCTTTCTTT
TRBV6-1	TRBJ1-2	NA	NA	CASSEIRGGGYTF	TGTGCCAGCAGTGAAATACGGGGTGGAGGCTACACCTTC
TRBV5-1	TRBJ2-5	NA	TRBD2	CASRLAGGQETQYF	TGCGCCAGCAGACTAGCGGGGGGACAAGAGACCCAGTACTTC
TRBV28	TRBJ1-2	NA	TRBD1	CASSAHGQGSHGYTF	TGTGCCAGCAGTGCGCACGGACAGGGATCGCATGGCTACACCTTC
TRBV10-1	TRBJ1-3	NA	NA	CASSESLGNTIYF	TGCGCCAGCAGTGAGTCCCTCGGAAACACCATATATTTT
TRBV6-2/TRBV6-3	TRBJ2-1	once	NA	CASSRRDSGLQFF	TGTGCCAGCAGTAGGAGGGACAGTGGTCTGCAGTTCTTC
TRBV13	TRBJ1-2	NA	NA	CASSMRYGYTF	TGTGCCAGCAGCATGAGATATGGCTACACCTTC
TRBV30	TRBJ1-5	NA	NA	CAWSVHRGNQPQHF	TGTGCCTGGAGTGTACACAGGGGCAATCAGCCCCAGCATTTT